Following are 15 T cell receptor beta chains from one sample sequenced in a study of monozygotic twins with inflammatory bowel disease. TCRdb reprocessed the 5' RACE reads and keeps a single row for each CDR3 protein, giving no DNA. The sample has around 47,000 distinct CDR3 sequences, and its top ten clones hold approximately 5.8%. The sequenced material came from blood. The receptors shown here come from a human donor with ulcerative colitis or Crohn's disease, or a healthy co-twin of an affected twin (not recorded which).

The chain is built from TRBV11-2 and TRBJ2-1; TCRdb selects TRBD1, and the lack of DNA leaves this call unchecked. The CDR3 totals 16 residues. Per germline, CDR1 SGHAT and CDR2 FQNNGV. The CDR3 loop is CASSFTSGVTYNEQFF. The whole variable domain, filled in from reference TRBV11-2 and TRBJ2-1, reads EAGVAQSPRYKIIEKRQSVAFWCNPISGHATLYWYQQILGQGPKLLIQFQNNGVVDDSQLPKDRFSAERLKGVDSTLKIQPAKLEDSAVYLCASSFTSGVTYNEQFFGPGTRLTVL.

The rearrangement uses TRBV10-3 and TRBJ2-5; the TCRdb D gene call, TRBD2, has no DNA to confirm it. The CDR3 extends over 16 amino acids. Germline loops: CDR1 ENHRY, CDR2 SYGVKD. The CDR3 loop is CAISEASGAYQETQYF.

The J gene is TRBJ1-6, the V gene TRBV7-9; TCRdb gives TRBD1 as the D gene, but with no DNA this cannot be confirmed. The V gene's germline CDR1 is SEHNR and CDR2 FQNEAQ (reference sequence). The CDR3 is 11 residues long. The CDR3 protein is CASSSGGPLHF.

V usage is TRBV9 and J usage is TRBJ2-5; lacking DNA, the TRBD1 call made by TCRdb goes unchecked. CDR1 is SGDLS, CDR2 YYNGEE, per germline. The CDR3 has 14 amino acids. CDR3 sequence reads: CASSMGQGGETQYF. Complete variable domain (other parts from reference TRBV9 and TRBJ2-5): DSGVTQTPKHLITATGQRVTLRCSPRSGDLSVYWYQQSLDQGLQFLIQYYNGEERAKGNILERFSAQQFPDLHSELNLSSLELGDSALYFCASSMGQGGETQYFGPGTRLLVL.

V gene TRBV10-2 combines with J gene TRBJ1-5; TCRdb lists TRBD1, though no DNA is available to test this call. The CDR3 is 13 amino acids. Germline V gene lookup returns CDR1 WSHSY and CDR2 SAAADI. The chain's CDR3 is CASSTGQGQPQHF.

The rearrangement uses TRBV20-1 and TRBJ1-2; TCRdb selects TRBD1, and the lack of DNA leaves this call unchecked. CDR1 and CDR2 from the germline V gene are DFQATT and SNEGSKA (reference sequence). There are 14 residues in the CDR3. CDR3: CSARDRQGARGYTF.

The chain links TRBV7-2 to TRBJ1-6; the TCRdb call, TRBD1, lacks DNA for checking. Germline CDR1 SGHTA, CDR2 FQGNSA. The CDR3 contains 15 residues. CDR3 residues: CASSLALRGIEPLHF.

V and J are TRBV12-3 or TRBV12-4 and TRBJ2-1; TCRdb indicates TRBD1, and absent DNA this call remains unverified. This CDR3 region has 13 residues. CDR3 protein: CASRQDSYNEQFF.

The rearrangement joins TRBV5-1 to TRBJ1-3. This CDR3 contains 16 residues. The V gene's germline CDR1 is SGHRS and CDR2 YFSETQ. CDR3 sequence: CASSSTAYASGNTIYF.

The chain employs TRBV11-2 and TRBJ2-3; with no DNA, the TCRdb D assignment of TRBD1 cannot be verified. Per the germline V gene, CDR1 is SGHAT and CDR2 is FQNNGV. This CDR3 is built from 18 residues. The CDR3 is CASSFDRGMSVSTDTQYF.

The V call is TRBV20-1, the J call TRBJ2-1; TCRdb calls TRBD1, which cannot be checked without DNA. CDR1 is DFQATT, CDR2 SNEGSKA, per germline (reference sequence). CDR3 size: 12 residues. The CDR3 loop reads CSAPRVSVEQFF.

The chain uses TRBV28 and TRBJ2-1; without DNA, the TCRdb call of TRBD2 cannot be checked. This CDR3 is built from 15 residues. The germline V gene has CDR1 MDHEN and CDR2 SYDVKM. This chain's CDR3 is CASSFRGGIRNEQFF.

This chain joins TRBV7-9 and TRBJ1-4. Germline-derived CDR1 and CDR2 are SEHNR and FQNEAQ (reference sequence). There are 16 residues in the CDR3. This CDR3 is CATQNPRAGLNEKLFF.

The chain carries TRBV20-1 and TRBJ1-5; TCRdb selects TRBD1, and the lack of DNA leaves this call unchecked. CDR1 DFQATT and CDR2 SNEGSKA come from the germline V gene (reference sequence). The CDR3 runs to 17 residues. The CDR3 spells CSARDPGRGVSNQPQHF.

The gene calls are TRBV7-6 and TRBJ2-1; TCRdb proposes TRBD1, but this gene call is untestable without DNA. Germline V gene sequence: CDR1 SGHVS, CDR2 FNYEAQ. The CDR3 consists of 14 residues. The CDR3 sequence: CASSFGAGLDEQFF.